The T cell receptor beta chain described here comes from a study of technical replicates of blood from a handful of donors (dated by TCRdb to 2016 to 2017). Trimming leaves V shorter by 4 bases and J shorter by 8 bases, with the junction holding 6 bases beyond the gene matches. CDR1 MNHNY and CDR2 SVGAGI are derived from the germline V gene (reference sequence). Measured from the cysteine to the phenylalanine, the CDR3 is 15 residues long. This entry keeps only the CDR3 DNA: 45 bases, framed from base 1. Libraries were constructed by the immunoSEQ multiplex PCR assay. The source is immuneACCESS, and TCRdb retained only in-frame sequences with V and J called. Part of the clones is not carried over; for the studies checked, unresolved V genes explain less than half of this, and the remainder is unexplained. Within this sample are about 60,000 clones, with approximately 84% of them counted one time only. The ten largest clonotypes hold less than 6.5% of the sample.

Note on this clone: Its antigen is not yet known. The record has no base qualities; no much larger clone is one base away.

This TCR was recovered from a human donor in good health. Some clones in this sample may be carry-over from other donors' samples. The sample taken for sequencing was PBMCs. The rearrangement joined TRBV6-6 to TRBJ1-4; 11 bases in the junction line up with TRBD1. CDR3 region: CASSSRTGGGEKLFF. The bases read TGTGCCAGCAGTTCCCGGACAGGGGGCGGCGAAAAACTGTTTTTT.